This record covers a single T cell receptor (beta chain). Its antigen is unknown. Because it lacks the conserved phenylalanine or tryptophan at the end, this CDR3 is likely a read error. This sample was taken from a study of cytomegalovirus exposure and HLA in healthy donors. Overall study findings and caveats: TCR beta V- and J-gene trimming, according to a later analysis, was linked to a missense DCLRE1C variant.

The PCR ran on 60 Vbeta and 13 Jbeta primers. Libraries were prepared by immunoSEQ multiplex PCR; TCRdb keeps only in-frame clonotypes and omits some of them. The repertoire holds 110,000 to 150,000 clones, with 74% as singletons. Sequencing was done on a sample of PBMCs. The origin of this receptor is a man aged 18 to 30 in good health and CMV-seropositive.

CDR3 DNA sequence: TGTGCCAGTAGTAACCGAACCGGGGGGTACTATGGCTACACCGTC. Translated: CASSNRTGGYYGYTV. This chain links TRBV19 with TRBJ1-2; D may be TRBD1 (5 bases). In germline, CDR1 is LNHDA, CDR2 SQIVND (reference sequence). V was pared by 4 bases and J by 3 bases, with 15 bases between. The CDR3 length is 15 residues.